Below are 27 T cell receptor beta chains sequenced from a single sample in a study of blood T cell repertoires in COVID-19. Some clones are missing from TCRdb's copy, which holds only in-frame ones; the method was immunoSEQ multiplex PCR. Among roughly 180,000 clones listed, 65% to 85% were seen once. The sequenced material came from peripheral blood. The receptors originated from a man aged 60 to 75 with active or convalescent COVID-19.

The CDR3 region has the DNA TGTGCCAGCAGCTTGGATTCGGGGTCTAGCTACGAGCAGTACTTC. It translates to CASSLDSGSSYEQYF. The chain has TRBV5-5 and TRBJ2-7, with a weak D call TRBD2 (5 bases). Trimming removed 0 bases from V and 3 bases from J, with 13 bases in between. CDR3 length: 15 amino acids. Per the germline V gene, CDR1 is SGHKS and CDR2 is YYEKEE (reference sequence).

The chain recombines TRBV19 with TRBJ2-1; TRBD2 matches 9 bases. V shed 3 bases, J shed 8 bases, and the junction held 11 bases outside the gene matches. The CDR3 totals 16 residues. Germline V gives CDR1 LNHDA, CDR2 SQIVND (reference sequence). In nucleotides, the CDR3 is TGTGCCAGTAGTATGGGGGTAGCGGGGGTAATCCATGAGCAGTTCTTC. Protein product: CASSMGVAGVIHEQFF.

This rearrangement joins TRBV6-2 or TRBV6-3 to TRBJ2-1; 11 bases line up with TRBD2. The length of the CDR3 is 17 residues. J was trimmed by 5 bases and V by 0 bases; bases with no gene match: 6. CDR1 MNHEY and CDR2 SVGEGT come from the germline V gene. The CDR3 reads CASSYSLGLADNNEQFF. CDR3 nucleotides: TGTGCCAGCAGTTACTCGTTGGGACTAGCGGATAACAATGAGCAGTTCTTC.

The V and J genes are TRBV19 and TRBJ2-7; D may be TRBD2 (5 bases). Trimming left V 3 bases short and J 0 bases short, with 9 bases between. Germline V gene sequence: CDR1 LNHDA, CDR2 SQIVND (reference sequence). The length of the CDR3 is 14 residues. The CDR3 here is CASSISRGSYEQYF. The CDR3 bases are TGTGCCAGTAGTATCTCCCGGGGCTCCTACGAGCAGTACTTC. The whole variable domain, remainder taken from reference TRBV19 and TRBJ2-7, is DGGITQSPKYLFRKEGQNVTLSCEQNLNHDAMYWYRQDPGQGLRLIYYSQIVNDFQKGDIAEGYSVSREKKESFPLTVTSAQKNPTAFYLCASSISRGSYEQYFGPGTRLTVT.

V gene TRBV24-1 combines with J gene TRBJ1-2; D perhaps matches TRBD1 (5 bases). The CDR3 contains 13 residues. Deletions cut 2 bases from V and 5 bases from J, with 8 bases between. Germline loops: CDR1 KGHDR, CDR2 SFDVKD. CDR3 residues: CATSDSPGYGYTF. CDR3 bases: TGTGCCACCAGTGATTCTCCAGGGTATGGCTACACCTTC.

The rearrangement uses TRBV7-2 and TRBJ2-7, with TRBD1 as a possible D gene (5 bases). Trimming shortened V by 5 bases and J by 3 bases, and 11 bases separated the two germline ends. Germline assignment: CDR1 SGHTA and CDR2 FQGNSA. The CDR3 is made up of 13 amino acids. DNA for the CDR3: TGTGCCAGCAGCCCTGACAGATTCTACGAGCAGTACTTC. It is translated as CASSPDRFYEQYF. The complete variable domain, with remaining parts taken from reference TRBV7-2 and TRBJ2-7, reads GAGVSQSPSNKVTEKGKDVELRCDPISGHTALYWYRQSLGQGLEFLIYFQGNSAPDKSGLPSDRFSAERTGGSVSTLTIQRTQQEDSAVYLCASSPDRFYEQYFGPGTRLTVT.

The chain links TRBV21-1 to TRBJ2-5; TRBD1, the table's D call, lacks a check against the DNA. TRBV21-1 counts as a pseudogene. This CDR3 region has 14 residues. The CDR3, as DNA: TGTGCCAGCATTCCCGGAAGGGGATGCGAGACCCAGTACTTC. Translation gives CASIPGRGCETQYF.

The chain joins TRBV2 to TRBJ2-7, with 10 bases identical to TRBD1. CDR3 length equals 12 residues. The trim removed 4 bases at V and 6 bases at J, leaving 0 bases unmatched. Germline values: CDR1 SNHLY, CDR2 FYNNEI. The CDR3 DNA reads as TGTGCCAGCAGTGGGACAGGGGGCGAGCAGTACTTC. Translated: CASSGTGGEQYF.

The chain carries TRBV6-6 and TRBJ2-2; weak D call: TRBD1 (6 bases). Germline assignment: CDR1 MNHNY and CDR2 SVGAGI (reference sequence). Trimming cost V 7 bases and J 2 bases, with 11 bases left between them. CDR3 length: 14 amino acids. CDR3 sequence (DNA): TGTGCCAGCACCTTCAGGGGTAACACCGGGGAGCTGTTTTTT. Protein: CASTFRGNTGELFF.

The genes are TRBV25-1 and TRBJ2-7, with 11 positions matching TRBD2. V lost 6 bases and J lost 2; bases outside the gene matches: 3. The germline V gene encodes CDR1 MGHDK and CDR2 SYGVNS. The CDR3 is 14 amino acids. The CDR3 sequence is CASSRLAGPYEQYF. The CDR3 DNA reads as TGTGCCAGCAGCCGACTAGCGGGACCCTACGAGCAGTACTTC.

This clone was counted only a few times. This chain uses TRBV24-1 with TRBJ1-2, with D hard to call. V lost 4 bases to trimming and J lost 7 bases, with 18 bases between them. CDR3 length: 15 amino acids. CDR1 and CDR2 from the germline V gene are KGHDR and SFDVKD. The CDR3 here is CATSESPIGVGGYTF. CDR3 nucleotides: TGTGCCACCAGTGAAAGTCCGATTGGAGTTGGTGGCTACACCTTC.

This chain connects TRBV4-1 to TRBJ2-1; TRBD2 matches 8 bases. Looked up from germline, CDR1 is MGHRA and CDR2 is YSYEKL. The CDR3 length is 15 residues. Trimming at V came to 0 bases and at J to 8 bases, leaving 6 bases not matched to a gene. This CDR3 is CASSQELAVWDEQFF. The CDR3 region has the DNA TGCGCCAGCAGCCAAGAACTAGCGGTCTGGGATGAGCAGTTCTTC.

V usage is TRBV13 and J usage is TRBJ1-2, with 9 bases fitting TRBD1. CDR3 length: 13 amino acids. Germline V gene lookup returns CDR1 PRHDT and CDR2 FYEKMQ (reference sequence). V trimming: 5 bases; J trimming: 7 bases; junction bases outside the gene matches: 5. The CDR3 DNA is TGTGCCAGCAGCACACGGACAGGGGCTGGCTACACCTTC. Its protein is CASSTRTGAGYTF.

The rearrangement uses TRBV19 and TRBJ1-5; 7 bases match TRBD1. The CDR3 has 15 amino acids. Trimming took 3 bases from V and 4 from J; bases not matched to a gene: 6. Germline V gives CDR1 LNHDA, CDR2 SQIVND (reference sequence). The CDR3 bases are TGTGCCAGTAGTATCTCTACAGGGGAGAATCAGCCCCAGCATTTT. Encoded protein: CASSISTGENQPQHF.

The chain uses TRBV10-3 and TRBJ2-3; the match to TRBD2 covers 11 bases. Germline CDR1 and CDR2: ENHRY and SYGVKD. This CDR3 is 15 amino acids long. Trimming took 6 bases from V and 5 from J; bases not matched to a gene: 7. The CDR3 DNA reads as TGTGCCATCAGCCTACTAGCGGGAGTGGGAGATACGCAGTATTTT. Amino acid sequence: CAISLLAGVGDTQYF.

The CDR3, as DNA: TGTGCCAGCAGCCTAGGACAGAACACTGAAGCTTTCTTT. Its protein product is CASSLGQNTEAFF. The rearrangement joins TRBV7-3 to TRBJ1-1; D might be TRBD1 (5 bases). Between the trimmed V and J ends, which lost 5 bases and 1 base, there was a span of 8 bases. Germline V gene lookup returns CDR1 SGHTA and CDR2 FQGTGA. CDR3 length: 13 amino acids.

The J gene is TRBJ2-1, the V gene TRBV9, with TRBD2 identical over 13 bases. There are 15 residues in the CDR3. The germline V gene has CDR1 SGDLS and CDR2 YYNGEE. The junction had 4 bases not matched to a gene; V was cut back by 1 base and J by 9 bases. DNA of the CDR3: TGTGCCAGCAGCGTAACTAGCGGGAGGGGGGGTGAGCAGTTCTTC. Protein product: CASSVTSGRGGEQFF.

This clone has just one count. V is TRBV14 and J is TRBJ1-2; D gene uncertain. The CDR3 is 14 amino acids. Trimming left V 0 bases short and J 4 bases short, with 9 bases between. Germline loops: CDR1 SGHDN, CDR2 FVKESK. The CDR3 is CASSQDPVLYGYTF. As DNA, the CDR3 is TGTGCCAGCAGCCAAGATCCCGTCCTCTATGGCTACACCTTC.

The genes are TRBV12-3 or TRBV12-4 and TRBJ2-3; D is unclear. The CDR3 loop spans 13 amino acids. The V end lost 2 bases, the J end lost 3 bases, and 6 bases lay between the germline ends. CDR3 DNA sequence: TGTGCCAGCAGTTTACCCTCGACAGATACGCAGTATTTT. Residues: CASSLPSTDTQYF.

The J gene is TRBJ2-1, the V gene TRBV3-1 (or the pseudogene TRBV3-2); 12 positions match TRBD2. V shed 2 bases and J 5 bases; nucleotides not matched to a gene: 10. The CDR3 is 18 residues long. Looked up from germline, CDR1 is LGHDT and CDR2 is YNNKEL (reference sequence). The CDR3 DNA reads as TGTGCCAGCAGCCAAAAGTGGTCTAGCGGGGGGGTGAACAATGAGCAGTTCTTC. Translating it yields CASSQKWSSGGVNNEQFF.

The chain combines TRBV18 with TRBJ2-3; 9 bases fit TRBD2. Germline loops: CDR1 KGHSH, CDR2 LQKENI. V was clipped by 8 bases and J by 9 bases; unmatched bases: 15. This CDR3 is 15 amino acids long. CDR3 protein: CASGRNSGSVETQYF. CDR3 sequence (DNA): TGTGCCAGCGGCAGGAATAGCGGGAGTGTAGAGACGCAGTATTTT.

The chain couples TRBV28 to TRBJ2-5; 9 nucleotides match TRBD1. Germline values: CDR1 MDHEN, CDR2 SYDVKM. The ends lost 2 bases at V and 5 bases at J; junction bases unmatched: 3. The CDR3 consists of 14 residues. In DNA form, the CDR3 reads TGTGCCAGCAGTTTAACAGGGGGCGAGGAGACCCAGTACTTC. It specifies CASSLTGGEETQYF.

The CDR3 is CASSLGRQGYEQYF. The CDR3 DNA follows: TGTGCCAGCAGCTTGGGCCGGCAGGGCTACGAGCAGTACTTC. The chain joins TRBV5-4 to TRBJ2-7; possibly TRBD1 for D (5 bases). The CDR3 runs 14 residues. With 0 bases removed from V and 3 bases from J, the gap between germline ends came to 10 bases. Germline CDR1 is SGHNT and CDR2 is YYREEE (reference sequence).

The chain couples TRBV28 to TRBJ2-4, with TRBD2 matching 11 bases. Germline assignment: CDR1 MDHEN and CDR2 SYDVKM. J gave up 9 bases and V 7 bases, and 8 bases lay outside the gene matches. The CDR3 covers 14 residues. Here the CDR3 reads CASTSGTSGLIQYF. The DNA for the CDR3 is TGTGCCAGCACCTCCGGGACTAGCGGTCTCATTCAGTACTTC.

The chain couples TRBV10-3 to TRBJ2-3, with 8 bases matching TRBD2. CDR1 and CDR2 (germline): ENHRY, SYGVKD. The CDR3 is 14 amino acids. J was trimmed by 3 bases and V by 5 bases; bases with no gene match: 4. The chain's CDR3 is CAISSGRGTDTQYF. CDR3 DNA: TGTGCCATCAGTAGCGGGAGAGGGACAGATACGCAGTATTTT.

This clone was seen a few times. The CDR3 protein is CASSLLGGETEAFF. The CDR3 coding sequence is TGCGCCAGCAGCTTGTTAGGCGGCGAGACTGAAGCTTTCTTT. The rearrangement joins TRBV5-1 to TRBJ1-1; no firm D call. V gave up 1 base and J gave up 5 bases, with 12 bases separating them. The CDR3 extends over 14 amino acids. Germline V lookup: CDR1 SGHRS, CDR2 YFSETQ.

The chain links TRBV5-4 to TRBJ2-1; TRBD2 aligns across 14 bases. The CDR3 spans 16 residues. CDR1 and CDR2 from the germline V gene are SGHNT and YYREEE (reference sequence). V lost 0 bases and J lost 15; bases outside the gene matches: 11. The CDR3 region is CASSLVRGLAGEVTFF. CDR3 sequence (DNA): TGTGCCAGCAGCTTGGTCAGGGGACTAGCGGGAGAGGTTACGTTCTTC.